This is a list of T cell receptor beta chains from one sample in a study of T cell clones after liver transplantation. Profiled with immunoSEQ multiplex PCR; TCRdb holds only in-frame clones, not every one. The sample contains roughly 72,000 clones, around four fifths of which appear only once. Here the sequenced sample was CD4+ T cells from blood, taken less than 50 months after liver transplant. The receptor source for this set is a human patient who received a liver transplant. Some T cells here may be from the graft donor. Both conserved end residues are part of each CDR3. A D gene is named only where the DNA matches it firmly. Clone size is shown for a subset of rows, as once, few, many or a class of expanded clone.

abundance	len	j_gene	d_gene	v_gene	CDR3nt	CDR3aa
-	13	TRBJ1-1	TRBD1	TRBV6-1	TGTGCCAGCAGCATAGGACAGGCAACTGAAGCTTTCTTT	CASSIGQATEAFF
-	15	TRBJ1-3	-	TRBV9	TGTGCCAGCAGCGTATCCCCGGGGGCCGGAAACACCATATATTTT	CASSVSPGAGNTIYF
-	17	TRBJ2-6	-	TRBV4-3	TGCGCCAGCAGCCAAGATATCCCTACCTCTGGGGCCAACGTCCTGACTTTC	CASSQDIPTSGANVLTF
once	15	TRBJ2-3	TRBD1	TRBV7-3	TGTGCCAGCAGTTCTCGGGGACAGGGTGTTAATACGCAGTATTTT	CASSSRGQGVNTQYF
once	12	TRBJ2-5	-	TRBV7-9	TGTGCCAGCAGCTCCAGCGGGGAGACCCAGTACTTC	CASSSSGETQYF
-	13	TRBJ2-5	-	TRBV7-9	TGTGCCAGCAGCTGGGGGGCCCAAGAGACCCAGTACTTC	CASSWGAQETQYF
-	11	TRBJ2-5	-	TRBV19	TGTGCCAGTAGGGACCTTGAGACCCAGTACTTC	CASRDLETQYF
-	16	TRBJ1-2	TRBD1	TRBV5-4	TGTGCCAGCAGCCGGACCGACCTGGGACAGGGGACTGGCTACACCTTC	CASSRTDLGQGTGYTF
few	14	TRBJ1-5	TRBD1	TRBV28	TGTGCCAGCAGCTACAGACAGGGTAGGCAGCCCCAGCATTTT	CASSYRQGRQPQHF
-	14	TRBJ1-6	-	TRBV27	TGTGCCAGCACCTTGGTACAGGGTCATTCACCCCTCCACTTT	CASTLVQGHSPLHF
-	12	TRBJ1-1	-	TRBV28	TGTGCCAGCAGTTTACGACAGCTTGAAGCTTTCTTT	CASSLRQLEAFF
-	13	TRBJ2-1	-	TRBV7-2	TGTGCCAGCAGCTTAGTCGGTTACAATGAGCAGTTCTTC	CASSLVGYNEQFF
-	14	TRBJ2-5	TRBD2	TRBV19	TGTGCCAGTAGTCCCGGACTAGCGGGTGAGACCCAGTACTTC	CASSPGLAGETQYF
-	12	TRBJ2-5	-	TRBV9	TGTGCCAGCGGTCGGGCGGAAGAGACCCAGTACTTC	CASGRAEETQYF
-	14	TRBJ2-1	TRBD2	TRBV29-1	TGCAGCGCCCGTGACGGGGGGGTCTACAATGAGCAGTTCTTC	CSARDGGVYNEQFF
-	16	TRBJ2-5	-	TRBV5-5	TGTGCCAGCGATCCGCGGGGACACAAAGGGGGGGAGACCCAGTACTTC	CASDPRGHKGGETQYF
-	14	TRBJ1-5	-	TRBV19	TGTGCCAGTAGTGAATGGACGGAAAATCAGCCCCAGCATTTT	CASSEWTENQPQHF
-	14	TRBJ2-5	TRBD1	TRBV5-1	TGCGCCAGTACCGGGACAGGGGGCGGTGAGACCCAGTACTTC	CASTGTGGGETQYF
-	14	TRBJ2-2	-	TRBV19	TGTGCCAGTACCCTCCTGTGGGGAACCGGGGAGCTGTTTTTT	CASTLLWGTGELFF
once	15	TRBJ2-2	-	TRBV7-2	TGTGCCAGCAGCTTATACCGGGAGAACACCGGGGAGCTGTTTTTT	CASSLYRENTGELFF
-	16	TRBJ2-7	-	TRBV5-1	TGCGCCAGCAGCTCGGCGGGTAGGTCGACTGCCTACGAGCAGTACTTC	CASSSAGRSTAYEQYF
-	14	TRBJ1-5	-	TRBV25-1	TGTGCCAGCAGTGAATGGGGCACCTATCAGCCCCAGCATTTT	CASSEWGTYQPQHF
-	15	TRBJ2-1	-	TRBV29-1	TGCAGCGTCGATTTCCAGGCTAACTCCTACAATGAGCAGTTCTTC	CSVDFQANSYNEQFF
-	14	TRBJ2-1	-	TRBV6-5	TGTGCCAGCAGTGATCTGAGGGGGAGGAATGAGCAGTTCTTC	CASSDLRGRNEQFF
few	17	TRBJ1-3	-	TRBV6-1	TGTGCCAGCAGTGAGGGCGGACCTGGGACTTTTGGAAACACCATATATTTT	CASSEGGPGTFGNTIYF
-	13	TRBJ2-1	-	TRBV7-3	TGTGCCAGCAGCTTAGTTGGAGGGAAGGAGCAGTTCTTC	CASSLVGGKEQFF
-	13	TRBJ2-2	-	TRBV29-1	TGCAGCGTAGGGACCCAAGGAGCGAGGGAGCTGTTTTTT	CSVGTQGARELFF
-	13	TRBJ1-1	-	TRBV2	TGTGCCAGCAGCCCCGAGGGGAACACTGAAGCTTTCTTT	CASSPEGNTEAFF
-	12	TRBJ2-5	-	TRBV27	TGTGCCAGCAGTCCCAAGGGGGAGACCCAGTACTTC	CASSPKGETQYF
-	13	TRBJ2-5	-	TRBV27	TGTGCCAGCCTGCATACCCGGCGGGAGACCCAGTACTTC	CASLHTRRETQYF
-	15	TRBJ1-2	-	TRBV10-1	TGCGCCAGCAGTGAGCTTCGGGGCTACGACTATGGCTACACCTTC	CASSELRGYDYGYTF
once	12	TRBJ2-1	-	TRBV12-5	TGTGCTAGTGGTTTGGAGGGGGAAGCGCAGTTCTTC	CASGLEGEAQFF
-	18	TRBJ1-1	-	TRBV4-1	TGCGCCAGCAGCCAAGATCTCGGGGCATCTCAATTTTCCACTGAAGCTTTCTTT	CASSQDLGASQFSTEAFF
-	13	TRBJ1-1	-	TRBV18	TGTGCCAGCGCGACAGACATGAACACTGAAGCTTTCTTT	CASATDMNTEAFF
-	16	TRBJ2-2	TRBD2	TRBV2	TGTGCCAGCAGTGGATGGACTAGCGGGAGAATTGGGGAGCTGTTTTTT	CASSGWTSGRIGELFF
-	13	TRBJ2-5	-	TRBV28	TGTGCCAGCAGTGATCATCGACGGGAGACCCAGTACTTC	CASSDHRRETQYF
-	17	TRBJ2-2	TRBD2	TRBV4-3	TGCGCCAGCAGCCAAGATGTAAGCGGGAGAGGCACCGGGGAGCTGTTTTTT	CASSQDVSGRGTGELFF
-	13	TRBJ2-7	-	TRBV6-5	TGTGCCAGCAGTTATCAGGTTTCCTACGAGCAGTACTTC	CASSYQVSYEQYF
-	14	TRBJ1-2	-	TRBV29-1	TGCAGCGTTGGGGGTACCGAGGCTAACTATGGCTACACCTTC	CSVGGTEANYGYTF
few	16	TRBJ2-2	TRBD2	TRBV7-8	TGTGCCAGCAGCCTAAGTGGTAGCGGGGTAGTCGGGGAGCTGTTTTTT	CASSLSGSGVVGELFF
-	13	TRBJ1-1	-	TRBV7-2	TGTGCCAGCAGCTCGAATAGGCCAGAGGATGCTTTCTTT	CASSSNRPEDAFF
-	14	TRBJ1-5	TRBD1	TRBV19	TGTGCCAGTAGTAGGGACAGGCACAATCAGCCCCAGCATTTT	CASSRDRHNQPQHF
few	17	TRBJ2-5	-	TRBV7-6	TGTGCCAGCAGCTTAGAATTAGGTTTTGGGTACCAAGAGACCCAGTACTTC	CASSLELGFGYQETQYF
-	13	TRBJ1-2	TRBD1	TRBV6-1	TGTGCCAGCAGTGCGACAGGGACGGGGGGCTACACCTTC	CASSATGTGGYTF
-	15	TRBJ2-7	-	TRBV18	TGTGCCAGCTCAGGGGAGCAGGGGCCGGTCGTGGAGCAGTACTTC	CASSGEQGPVVEQYF